These 26 T cell receptor beta chains were all obtained from the same sample, sequenced in a study of patients and donors after allogeneic stem cell transplantation. Via MiXCR, TCRdb re-called the RT-PCR reads, giving one row per CDR3 protein. The sample yields approximately 160,000 distinct CDR3 sequences, approximately 30% seen once. The sample was blood, either unsorted or a sorted T cell fraction (not recorded which). These receptor sequences come from a human donor who was either an allogeneic HSCT recipient or a stem cell or donor lymphocyte infusion donor (not recorded which). It is not recorded whose cells these are; they may come from a transplant donor.

V and J are TRBV6-1 and TRBJ1-3; TRBD1 matches at 10 bases. The CDR3 is 16 amino acids. With 1 base clipped from V and 3 bases from J, the junction kept 3 bases outside the gene matches. Germline V gives CDR1 MNHNS, CDR2 SASEGT. The CDR3 DNA is TGTGCCAGCAGTGAAGGACAGGGGGCAAGTGGAAACACCATATATTTT. This translates into CASSEGQGASGNTIYF.

The genes are TRBV7-2 and TRBJ2-3; 15 nucleotides match TRBD2. Germline V gene sequence: CDR1 SGHTA, CDR2 FQGNSA. V shed 5 bases and J 4 bases; nucleotides not matched to a gene: 7. CDR3 length equals 17 residues. Here the CDR3 DNA reads TGTGCCAGCAGCCACTACCGGACTAGCGGGAGGGCAGATACGCAGTATTTT. Its protein product is CASSHYRTSGRADTQYF.

The chain recombines TRBV6-1 with TRBJ2-7; D gene ambiguous. The length of the CDR3 is 12 residues. Trimming shortened V by 1 base and J by 6 bases, and 7 bases separated the two germline ends. Germline assignment: CDR1 MNHNS and CDR2 SASEGT. CDR3 protein: CASSEVRLEQYF. CDR3 in DNA: TGTGCCAGCAGTGAAGTAAGGCTCGAGCAGTACTTC.

The table lists this clonotype with a few counts. The junction departs from the called germline gene at one end, perhaps through a read error. The chain is built from TRBV7-7 and TRBJ2-1; 7 bases map to TRBD1. The V gene's germline CDR1 is SSHAT and CDR2 FNYEAQ (reference sequence). The CDR3 covers 15 residues. CDR3 DNA: TGTGCTAGCAGCTTATCGGGACAGTTCAACAATGAGCAGTTCTTC. Amino acids: CASSLSGQFNNEQFF.

This clonotype appeared a single time. The chain combines TRBV28 with TRBJ2-7; 7 bases line up with TRBD2. V was pared by 1 base and J by 5 bases, with 5 bases of the junction left unmatched. Germline V lookup: CDR1 MDHEN, CDR2 SYDVKM. CDR3 length: 14 amino acids. CDR3 loop: CASSLSSGNDEQYF. The CDR3 region has the DNA TGTGCCAGCAGTTTATCCAGCGGGAACGACGAGCAGTACTTC.

In its sample, this clonotype was seen many times. J is TRBJ1-6 and V is TRBV6-2 or TRBV6-3; TRBD1 matches 9 bases. V trimming: 7 bases; J trimming: 13 bases; junction bases outside the gene matches: 5. Germline lookup yields CDR1 MNHEY and CDR2 SVGEGT. The CDR3 contains 12 residues. CDR3 nucleotides: TGTGCCAGCAACTTACAGGGGGCGCCCCTCCACTTT. It is translated as CASNLQGAPLHF.

The chain links TRBV3-1 to TRBJ1-1; D gene ambiguous. V shed 0 bases and J shed 4 bases, with 9 bases lying between them. Germline V gives CDR1 LGHDT, CDR2 YNNKEL (reference sequence). The CDR3 consists of 14 residues. CDR3 region: CASSQEAVGTEAFF. In nucleotides, the CDR3 is TGTGCCAGCAGCCAAGAAGCGGTGGGCACTGAAGCTTTCTTT.

The chain recombines TRBV29-1 with TRBJ1-1; D remains ambiguous. The V gene's germline CDR1 is SQVTM and CDR2 ANQGSEA. The CDR3 runs to 12 residues. V dropped 7 bases and J dropped 1 base, with 10 bases sitting between them. This CDR3 reads CSASWGNTEAFF. The CDR3 nucleotides read TGCAGCGCTTCGTGGGGGAACACTGAAGCTTTCTTT. Full variable domain (missing parts from reference TRBV29-1 and TRBJ1-1): SAVISQKPSRDICQRGTSLTIQCQVDSQVTMMFWYRQQPGQSLTLIATANQGSEATYESGFVIDKFPISRPNLTFSTLTVSNMSPEDSSIYLCSASWGNTEAFFGQGTRLTVV.

A few counts support this clonotype. This chain links TRBV27 with TRBJ1-1, with D perhaps matching TRBD1 (6 bases). The CDR3 is 15 amino acids. The germline V and J ends were trimmed by 5 bases and 1 base, with 14 bases remaining between them. Germline CDR1 reads MNHEY; CDR2 reads SMNVEV (reference sequence). This CDR3 reads CASSPRGLRNTEAFF. Written as DNA, the CDR3 is TGTGCCAGCAGTCCCCGGGGGCTACGGAACACTGAAGCTTTCTTT.

The sample holds many counts of this clonotype. This chain joins TRBV11-2 and TRBJ1-2; no firm D call. Germline V gene sequence: CDR1 SGHAT, CDR2 FQNNGV. CDR3 length equals 13 residues. The V gene lost 1 base and the J gene lost 2 bases, with 5 bases spanning the gap. CDR3 sequence reads: CASSLAGNYGYTF. The CDR3 DNA sequence: TGTGCCAGCAGCTTAGCTGGGAACTATGGCTACACCTTC.

Comments on this clonotype: A read error may produce the germline difference seen at one junction end. V gene TRBV29-1 combines with J gene TRBJ2-1; TRBD2 aligns across 12 bases. Germline V CDR1 and CDR2: SQVTM, ANQGSEA. This CDR3 has 14 amino acids. CDR3 in DNA: TGCAGCGTGGAAGGTCTAGCGGGAGGGCCGGAGCAGTTCTTC. Translation gives CSVEGLAGGPEQFF.

This clonotype was observed a few times. This chain connects TRBV5-1 to TRBJ2-7; D assignment may be TRBD1 or TRBD2 (5 bases each). Germline V gene sequence: CDR1 SGHRS, CDR2 YFSETQ. The CDR3 runs 14 residues. The germline V and J ends were trimmed by 6 bases and 3 bases, with 16 bases remaining between them. Here the CDR3 reads CASKATGGDYEQYF. CDR3 in DNA: TGCGCCAGCAAGGCCACTGGGGGTGACTACGAGCAGTACTTC.

This clonotype has just a few counts. The rearrangement joins TRBV13 to TRBJ2-7, with 8 bases identical to TRBD2. With 4 bases clipped from V and 3 bases from J, the junction kept 5 bases outside the gene matches. The germline V gene has CDR1 PRHDT and CDR2 FYEKMQ (reference sequence). This CDR3 spans 14 amino acids. In nucleotides, the CDR3 is TGTGCCAGCAGCTCCTCCAGCGGGAGCTACGAGCAGTACTTC. Translated, it gives CASSSSSGSYEQYF.

The chain uses TRBV28 and TRBJ1-3; 8 bases map to TRBD1. Germline CDR1 MDHEN, CDR2 SYDVKM. The J segment lost 0 bases and the V segment lost 8 bases, leaving 6 bases of the junction unmatched. The CDR3 totals 15 residues. The CDR3 region has the DNA TGTGCCAGCTCAGCAGGGGGCCGCTCTGGAAACACCATATATTTT. Translating it yields CASSAGGRSGNTIYF.

This chain uses TRBV28 with TRBJ2-2; D possibly corresponds to TRBD2 (6 bases). Per the germline V gene, CDR1 is MDHEN and CDR2 is SYDVKM. Between the trimmed V and J ends, which lost 7 bases and 6 bases, there was a span of 18 bases. The CDR3 runs 15 residues. This CDR3 is CASNAPVSGAGELFF. In nucleotides, the CDR3 is TGTGCCAGCAATGCCCCAGTCTCGGGGGCCGGGGAGCTGTTTTTT.

In this sample, this clonotype turned up a few times. V gene TRBV6-1 combines with J gene TRBJ2-2; TRBD2 might be the D (6 bases). This CDR3 contains 13 residues. Germline V lookup: CDR1 MNHNS, CDR2 SASEGT. V was trimmed by 8 bases and J by 6 bases, leaving 13 bases between them. CDR3 sequence reads: CASPSVGSGELFF. Written as DNA, the CDR3 is TGTGCCAGCCCTAGCGTCGGGTCCGGGGAGCTGTTTTTT.

This chain joins TRBV5-6 and TRBJ2-3; D not certain. This CDR3 has 18 residues. The V end was cut by 2 bases, the J end by 0 bases, with 19 bases between. Germline CDR1 and CDR2: SGHDT and YYEEEE. The CDR3 region has the DNA TGTGCCAGCAGCTTCCCATTCGGAGAGAGCGCTAGCACAGATACGCAGTATTTT. This encodes CASSFPFGESASTDTQYF.

In its sample, this clonotype was seen a few times. The chain recombines TRBV7-2 with TRBJ1-2; 7 bases align to TRBD1. There are 14 residues in the CDR3. V lost 4 bases, J lost 3 bases, and 5 bases stayed unmatched. Germline CDR1 is SGHTA and CDR2 is FQGNSA. CDR3: CASSSTGSDYGYTF. CDR3 nucleotides: TGTGCCAGCAGCTCGACAGGGTCGGACTATGGCTACACCTTC.

This clonotype was seen a handful of times. The chain joins TRBV29-1 to TRBJ2-7; 7 nucleotides agree with TRBD1. Germline CDR1 and CDR2: SQVTM and ANQGSEA. CDR3 size: 13 residues. With 7 bases clipped from V and 3 bases from J, the junction kept 9 bases outside the gene matches. CDR3 loop: CSAVRQGDYEQYF. CDR3 DNA: TGCAGCGCGGTGCGGCAGGGGGACTACGAGCAGTACTTC.

In regard to this clonotype: A much larger clone lies a single base off, so this may be a read error. The rearrangement uses TRBV5-1 and TRBJ2-3; 10 bases align to TRBD2. This CDR3 comprises 16 residues. Germline V gives CDR1 SGHRS, CDR2 YFSETQ. Germline trimming cut 3 bases from V and 5 bases from J; bases unmatched to any gene: 9. CDR3 sequence reads: CASSSLLAGAKDTQYF. The CDR3 DNA reads as TGCGCCAGCAGCTCCCTTCTAGCGGGAGCGAAAGATACGCAGTATTTT.

This clonotype was observed a handful of times. The chain carries TRBV5-1 and TRBJ2-7, with 7 nucleotides matching TRBD1. Germline V gene data show CDR1 as SGHRS and CDR2 as YFSETQ. This CDR3 contains 15 residues. V gave up 4 bases and J gave up 0 bases; unmatched junction bases: 7. CDR3 nucleotide sequence: TGCGCCAGCAGCAGCCGGGACAGCAGCTCCTACGAGCAGTACTTC. Translating gives CASSSRDSSSYEQYF.

Here the CDR3 DNA reads TGTGCCAGCGGGAGGCCAGCGGGTGGCCTTGGGCGGCAGTACTTC. This translates into CASGRPAGGLGRQYF. The chain carries TRBV28 and TRBJ2-7, with a weak D call TRBD2 (6 bases). V gave up 8 bases and J gave up 9 bases, with 26 bases separating them. CDR3 length: 15 amino acids. From germline, CDR1 is MDHEN and CDR2 SYDVKM.

The chain couples TRBV5-1 to TRBJ1-2, with D possibly TRBD1 on 5 matching bases. The V end lost 5 bases, the J end lost 4 bases, and 12 bases lay between the germline ends. CDR1 is SGHRS, CDR2 YFSETQ, per germline. CDR3 length: 13 amino acids. CDR3 protein: CASSTGGVYGYTF. The CDR3 DNA follows: TGCGCCAGCAGTACCGGGGGGGTCTATGGCTACACCTTC.

This clonotype appeared a few times. CDR3 sequence: CASRTGFGNSPLHF. The CDR3 bases are TGCGCCAGCAGGACAGGGTTCGGGAATTCACCCCTCCACTTT. V and J are TRBV5-1 and TRBJ1-6; TRBD1 matches 7 bases. The junction had 6 bases not matched to a gene; V was cut back by 5 bases and J by 7 bases. Germline V CDR1 and CDR2: SGHRS, YFSETQ. CDR3 length equals 14 residues.

The rearrangement joins TRBV7-8 to TRBJ2-6, with D possibly matching TRBD1 (7 bases). The V and J ends lost 6 bases and 2 bases respectively, with 11 bases between them. CDR1 is SGHVS, CDR2 FQNEAQ, per germline. This CDR3 has 15 amino acids. CDR3 coding DNA: TGTGCCAGCAGACGCAGGGGGGCTGGGGCCAACGTCCTGACTTTC. Amino acids: CASRRRGAGANVLTF.

The sample holds a few counts of this clonotype. The J gene is TRBJ2-5, the V gene TRBV7-2; D unclear. Germline CDR1 is SGHTA and CDR2 is FQGNSA. The CDR3 loop spans 13 amino acids. With 1 base removed from V and 5 bases from J, the gap between germline ends came to 8 bases. CDR3 in DNA: TGTGCCAGCAGCTTAGATCTGGGGGAGACCCAGTACTTC. Translated, it gives CASSLDLGETQYF.